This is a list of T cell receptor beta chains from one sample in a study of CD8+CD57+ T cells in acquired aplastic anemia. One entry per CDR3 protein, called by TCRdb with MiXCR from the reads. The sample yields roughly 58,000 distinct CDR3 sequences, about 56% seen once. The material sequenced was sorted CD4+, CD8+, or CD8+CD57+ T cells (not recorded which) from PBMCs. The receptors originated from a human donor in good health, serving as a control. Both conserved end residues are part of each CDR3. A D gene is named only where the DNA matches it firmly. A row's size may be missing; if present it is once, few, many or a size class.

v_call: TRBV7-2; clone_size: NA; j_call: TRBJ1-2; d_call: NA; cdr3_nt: TGTGCCAGCAGCTTAGGGGGAAGTTATGGCTACACCTTC; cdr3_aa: CASSLGGSYGYTF
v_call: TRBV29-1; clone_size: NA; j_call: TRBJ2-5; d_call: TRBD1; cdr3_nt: TGCAGCGGAGGACAGGGGACCCAGTACTTC; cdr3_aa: CSGGQGTQYF
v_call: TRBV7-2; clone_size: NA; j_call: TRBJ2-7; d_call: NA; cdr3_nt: TGTGCCAGCAGCCACGAAATCCGGGGGCTCCACGAGCAGTACTTC; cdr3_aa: CASSHEIRGLHEQYF
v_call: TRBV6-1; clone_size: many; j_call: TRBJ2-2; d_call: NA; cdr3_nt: TGTGCCAGCAGTGAAAATCTGGCAGCCGGGGAGCTGTTTTTT; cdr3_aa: CASSENLAAGELFF
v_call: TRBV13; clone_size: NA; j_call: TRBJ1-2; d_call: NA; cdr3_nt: TGTGCCAGCAGCTTACGTGGGGAAGGCTACACCTTC; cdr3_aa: CASSLRGEGYTF
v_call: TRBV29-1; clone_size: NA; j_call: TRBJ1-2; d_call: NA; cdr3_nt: TGCAGTGACCGGACAGCCCTCTATGGCTACACCTTC; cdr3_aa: CSDRTALYGYTF
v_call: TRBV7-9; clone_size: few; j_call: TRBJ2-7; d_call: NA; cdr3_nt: TGTGCCAGCAGCTTAGTTGGGATATACGAGCAGTACTTC; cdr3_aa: CASSLVGIYEQYF
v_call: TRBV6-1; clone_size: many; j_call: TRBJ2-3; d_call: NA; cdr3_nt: TGTGCCAGCAGATTACGGGATACGCAGTATTTT; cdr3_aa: CASRLRDTQYF
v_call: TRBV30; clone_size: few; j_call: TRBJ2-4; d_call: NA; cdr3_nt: TGTGCCTGGGGACAGCCCCTAGCCAAAAACATTCAGTACTTC; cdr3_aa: CAWGQPLAKNIQYF
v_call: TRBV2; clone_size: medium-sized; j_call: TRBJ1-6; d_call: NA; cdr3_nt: TGTGCCAGCAGGGCCGAGCATAATTCACCCCTCCACTTT; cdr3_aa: CASRAEHNSPLHF
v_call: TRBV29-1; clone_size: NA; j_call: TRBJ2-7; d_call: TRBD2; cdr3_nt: TGCAGCGCGGGACTAGCGAGCTCCTACGAGCAGTACTTC; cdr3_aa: CSAGLASSYEQYF
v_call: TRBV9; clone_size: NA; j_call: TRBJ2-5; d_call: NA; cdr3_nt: TGTGCCAGCAGGGAGGGGTTGGAAGAGACCCAGTACTTC; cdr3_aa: CASREGLEETQYF
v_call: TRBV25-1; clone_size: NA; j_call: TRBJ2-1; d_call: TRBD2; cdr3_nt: TGTGCCAGCAGGACTAGCGAAACGAGCTCCTACAATGAGCAGTTCTTC; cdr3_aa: CASRTSETSSYNEQFF
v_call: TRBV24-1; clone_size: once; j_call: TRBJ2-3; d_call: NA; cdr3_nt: TGTGCCACCAGTGCCACCGGGTCAGGCACAGATACGCAGTATTTT; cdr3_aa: CATSATGSGTDTQYF
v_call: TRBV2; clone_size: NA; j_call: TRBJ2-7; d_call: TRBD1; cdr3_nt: TGTGCCAGCAGCGAAGACAGGGTGAAGTTCTACGAGCAGTACTTC; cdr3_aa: CASSEDRVKFYEQYF
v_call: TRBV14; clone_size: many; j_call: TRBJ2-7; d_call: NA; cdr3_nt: TGTGCCAGCAGCGATGGACAGTTAGGCTCCTACGAGCAGTACTTC; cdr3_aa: CASSDGQLGSYEQYF
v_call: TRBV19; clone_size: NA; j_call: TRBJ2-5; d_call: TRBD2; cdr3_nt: TGTGCCAGTAGTTGGGGCCTAGCGGGGGAAGAGACCCAGTACTTC; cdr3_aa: CASSWGLAGEETQYF
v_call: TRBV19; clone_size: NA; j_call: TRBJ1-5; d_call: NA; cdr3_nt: TGTGCCAGTAGATTCTTGGGGGGCAATCAGCCCCAGCATTTT; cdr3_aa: CASRFLGGNQPQHF
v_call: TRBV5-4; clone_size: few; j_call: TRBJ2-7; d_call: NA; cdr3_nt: TGTGCCAGCAGCTTGGAACAGAACGAGCAGTACTTC; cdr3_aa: CASSLEQNEQYF
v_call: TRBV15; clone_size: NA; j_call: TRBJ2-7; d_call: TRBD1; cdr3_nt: TGTGCCACCAGCAGAGACAGGGGGCCCTACGAGCAGTACTTC; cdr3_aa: CATSRDRGPYEQYF
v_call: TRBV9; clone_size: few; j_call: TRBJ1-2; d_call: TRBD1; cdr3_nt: TGTGCCAGCAGCGCCCGGACAGGGGGCTATGGCTACACCTTC; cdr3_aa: CASSARTGGYGYTF
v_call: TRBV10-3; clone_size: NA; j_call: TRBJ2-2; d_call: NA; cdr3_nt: TGTGCCATCACCGCAGGTCCGATCACCGGGGAGCTGTTTTTT; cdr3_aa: CAITAGPITGELFF
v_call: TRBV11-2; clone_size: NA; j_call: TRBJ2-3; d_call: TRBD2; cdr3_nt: TGTGCCAGCAGCTTAGGGACATGGGCGGGAGGAGGTATAGATACGCAGTATTTT; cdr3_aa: CASSLGTWAGGGIDTQYF
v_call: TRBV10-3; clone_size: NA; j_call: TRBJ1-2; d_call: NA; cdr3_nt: TGTGCCACCCATACATCTAACTATGGCTACACCTTC; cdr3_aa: CATHTSNYGYTF
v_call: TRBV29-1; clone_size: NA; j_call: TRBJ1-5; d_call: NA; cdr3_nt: TGCAGCGTTGTCCAGGGCAGGAGCAATCAGCCCCAGCATTTT; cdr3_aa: CSVVQGRSNQPQHF
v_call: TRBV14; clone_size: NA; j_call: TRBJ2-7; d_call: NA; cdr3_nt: TGTGCCAGCAGCCAAGTGGCCGAGCAGTACTTC; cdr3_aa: CASSQVAEQYF
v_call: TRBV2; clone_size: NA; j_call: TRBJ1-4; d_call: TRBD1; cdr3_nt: TGTGCCAGCAGAGGGGACAGTATTAATGAAAAACTGTTTTTT; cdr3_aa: CASRGDSINEKLFF
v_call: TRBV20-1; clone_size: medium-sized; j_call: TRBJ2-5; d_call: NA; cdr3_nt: TGCAGTGCACAGGACCAAGAGACCCAGTACTTC; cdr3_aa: CSAQDQETQYF
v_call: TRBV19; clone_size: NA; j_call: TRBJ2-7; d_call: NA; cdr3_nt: TGTGCCAGTAGTACCCCGGGGGCTAGCCACGAGCAGTACTTC; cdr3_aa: CASSTPGASHEQYF
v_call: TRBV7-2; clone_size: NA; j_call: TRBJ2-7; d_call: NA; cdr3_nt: TGTGCCACCAAGGTAGGGACCGAGCAGTACTTC; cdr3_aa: CATKVGTEQYF
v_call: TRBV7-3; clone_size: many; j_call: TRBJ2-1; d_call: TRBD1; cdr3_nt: TGTGCCAGCAGCTTAGGACAGGGGAACAATGAGCAGTTCTTC; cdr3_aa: CASSLGQGNNEQFF
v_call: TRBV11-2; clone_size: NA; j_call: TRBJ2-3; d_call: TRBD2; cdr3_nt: TGTGCCACCGGCAATACTATTCGGACTAGCGCGGTAGATACGCAGTATTTT; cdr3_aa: CATGNTIRTSAVDTQYF
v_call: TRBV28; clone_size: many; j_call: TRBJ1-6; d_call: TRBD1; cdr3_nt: TGTGCCAGCAGCTATGGACAGGCCTGGGGTAATTCACCCCTCCACTTT; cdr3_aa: CASSYGQAWGNSPLHF
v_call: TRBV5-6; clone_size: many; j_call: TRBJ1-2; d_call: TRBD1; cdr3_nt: TGTGCCAGCACCTTCACCGGGACAGGGGATAATGGCTACACCTTC; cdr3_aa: CASTFTGTGDNGYTF
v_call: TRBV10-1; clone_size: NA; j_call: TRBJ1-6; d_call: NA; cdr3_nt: TGCGCCAGCAGTGAGCAGGGAAATTCACCCCTCCACTTT; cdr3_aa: CASSEQGNSPLHF
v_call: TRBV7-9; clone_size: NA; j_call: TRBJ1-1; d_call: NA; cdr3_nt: TGTGCCAGCAGCTCTACCTCGGACCGGAACACTGAAGCTTTCTTT; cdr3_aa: CASSSTSDRNTEAFF
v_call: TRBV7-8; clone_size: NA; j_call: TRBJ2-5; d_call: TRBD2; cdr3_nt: TGTGCCAGCAGTTCCAGAGGTAGCGGGGACCAAGAGACCCAGTACTTC; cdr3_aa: CASSSRGSGDQETQYF
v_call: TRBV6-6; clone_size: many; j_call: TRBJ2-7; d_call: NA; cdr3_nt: TGTGCCAGCAGTTACCGGCGTGACGAGCAGTACTTC; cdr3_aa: CASSYRRDEQYF
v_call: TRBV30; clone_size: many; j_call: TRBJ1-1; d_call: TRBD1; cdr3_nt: TGTGCCTGGAGAACAGGGGGCACGACTGAAGCTTTCTTT; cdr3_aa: CAWRTGGTTEAFF
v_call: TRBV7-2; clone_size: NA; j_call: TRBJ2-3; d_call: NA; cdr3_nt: TGTGCCAGCAGCTTAGTGCACGGCCGCACAGATACGCAGTATTTT; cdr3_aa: CASSLVHGRTDTQYF
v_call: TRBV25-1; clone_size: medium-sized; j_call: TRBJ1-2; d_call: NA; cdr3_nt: TGTGCCAGCAGTGGTCAGGGAAGCGGCTACACCTTC; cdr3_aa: CASSGQGSGYTF
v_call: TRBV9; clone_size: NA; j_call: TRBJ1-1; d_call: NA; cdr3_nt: TGTGCCAGCAGCGAGAGCCTAAACACTGAAGCTTTCTTT; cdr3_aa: CASSESLNTEAFF
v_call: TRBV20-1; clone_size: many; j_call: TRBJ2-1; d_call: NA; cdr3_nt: TGCAGTGCTATCATGGGGCCAGGGACGGAGCAGTTCTTC; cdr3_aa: CSAIMGPGTEQFF
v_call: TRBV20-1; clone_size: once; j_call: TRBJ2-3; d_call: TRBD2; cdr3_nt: TGCAGTGCTCCTAGCGGGGGAGCCACAGATACGCAGTATTTT; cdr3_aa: CSAPSGGATDTQYF
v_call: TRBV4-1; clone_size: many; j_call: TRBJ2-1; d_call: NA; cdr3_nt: TGCGCCAGCAGCCATAACGGGGGAGCCTACAATGAGCAGTTCTTC; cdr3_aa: CASSHNGGAYNEQFF
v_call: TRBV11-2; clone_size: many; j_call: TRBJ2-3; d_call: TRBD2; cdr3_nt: TGTGCCAGCAGCCCCCTAGCGGGAAACACAGATACGCAGTATTTT; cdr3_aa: CASSPLAGNTDTQYF
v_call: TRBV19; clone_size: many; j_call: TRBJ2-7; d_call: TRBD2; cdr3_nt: TGTGCCAGTAGGGGAGGCGGGGGCTCCTACGAGCAGTACTTC; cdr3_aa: CASRGGGGSYEQYF
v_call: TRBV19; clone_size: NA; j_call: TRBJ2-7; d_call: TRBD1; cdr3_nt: TGTGCCAGTAGTATCTACGGGACAGGGGCCTACGAGCAGTACTTC; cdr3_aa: CASSIYGTGAYEQYF
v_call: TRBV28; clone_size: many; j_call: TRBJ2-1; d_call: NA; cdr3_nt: TGTGCCAGCAGTTTCGAAGCCGGGGCCCCCTACAATGAGCAGTTCTTC; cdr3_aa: CASSFEAGAPYNEQFF
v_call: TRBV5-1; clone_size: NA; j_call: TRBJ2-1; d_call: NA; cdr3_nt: TGCGCCAGCAGCTCCGATCCCGGTCCCTACAATGAGCAGTTCTTC; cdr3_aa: CASSSDPGPYNEQFF
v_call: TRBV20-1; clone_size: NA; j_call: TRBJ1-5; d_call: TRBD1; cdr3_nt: TGCAGTGCTAAGGGACAGCTGGATCAGCCCCAGCATTTT; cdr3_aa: CSAKGQLDQPQHF
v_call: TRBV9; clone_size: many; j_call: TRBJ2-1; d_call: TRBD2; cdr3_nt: TGTGCCAGCAGCGTAGACCGGGGCGGGAGATACGGAGAGCAGTTCTTC; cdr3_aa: CASSVDRGGRYGEQFF
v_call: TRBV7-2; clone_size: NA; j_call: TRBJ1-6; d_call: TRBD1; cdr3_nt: TGTGCCAGCAGATGGGGGACAGGTAATTCACCCCTCCACTTT; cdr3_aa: CASRWGTGNSPLHF